The sequence of this T cell receptor beta chain was determined in a study of cytomegalovirus exposure and HLA in healthy donors. PCR amplification relied on 60 Vbeta primers (plus 13 Jbeta primers). Only in-frame clones appear in the TCRdb table, and some are missing; sequencing was by immunoSEQ multiplex PCR. The profile shows 150,000 to 250,000 clones, about four fifths of them singletons. The ends lost 4 bases at V and 4 bases at J; junction bases unmatched: 5. Germline V gene lookup returns CDR1 SGHNT and CDR2 YYREEE (reference sequence). This CDR3 region has 14 residues. The receptor was derived from a girl aged 5-17 years in good health and CMV-seropositive. This sequence joins TRBV5-4 and TRBJ2-5; 9 bases line up with TRBD1. Sequenced input: PBMCs. The chain's CDR3 is CASSTYRGPETQYF. CDR3 DNA: TGTGCCAGCAGCACCTACAGGGGGCCAGAGACCCAGTACTTC.